The TCR beta chain under discussion was sequenced for a study of CD8 T cells in Susac syndrome. Reverse transcription of roughly 0.5 to 1 ug RNA was carried out with random hexamers. One entry per CDR3 protein, called by TCRdb with MiXCR from the immunoSEQ multiplex PCR reads. The sample carries 200,000 to 250,000 distinct CDR3 sequences, roughly 90% recorded once. Germline-derived CDR1 and CDR2 are LGHNA and YSLEER. The CDR3 length is 15 residues. J gave up 5 bases and V 1 base, and 2 bases lay outside the gene matches. FACS enriched CD8+ TEMRA cells, while bulk CD8+ and CD4+ were negatively isolated.

This rearrangement joins TRBV4-3 to TRBJ2-1; 10 bases line up with TRBD2. Sequencing was performed on CD8+ T cells from PBMCs. This sequence was found in a human donor with multiple sclerosis. In nucleotides, the CDR3 is TGCGCCAGCAGCCAAGGGACTAGCGGACACAATGAGCAGTTCTTC. Translated: CASSQGTSGHNEQFF.